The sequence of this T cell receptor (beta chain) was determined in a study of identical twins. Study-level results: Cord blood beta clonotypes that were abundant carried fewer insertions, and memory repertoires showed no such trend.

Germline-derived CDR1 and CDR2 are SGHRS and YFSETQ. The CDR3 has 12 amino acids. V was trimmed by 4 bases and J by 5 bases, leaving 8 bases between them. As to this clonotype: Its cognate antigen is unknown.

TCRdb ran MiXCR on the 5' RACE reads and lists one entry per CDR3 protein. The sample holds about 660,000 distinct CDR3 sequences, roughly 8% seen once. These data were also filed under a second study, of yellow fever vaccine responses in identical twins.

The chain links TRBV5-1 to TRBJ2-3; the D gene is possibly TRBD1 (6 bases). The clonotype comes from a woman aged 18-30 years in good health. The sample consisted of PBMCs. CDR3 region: CASSKGQDTQYF. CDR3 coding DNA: TGCGCCAGCAGCAAGGGACAAGATACGCAGTATTTT.